These 5 T cell receptor beta chains came from one sample sequenced in a study of OX40 agonist ivuxolimab in advanced cancers. Libraries were prepared by immunoSEQ multiplex PCR; TCRdb keeps only in-frame clonotypes and omits some of them. The sample has around 49,000 clones, around 79% seen once. The material was CD4+ or CD8+ T cells sorted from blood, obtained in a trial of the OX40 agonist ivuxolimab. Source of these receptors: an adult with an advanced solid tumor such as melanoma, head and neck, liver or kidney cancer.

The CDR3 DNA follows: TGTGCCAGCAGTGCTGTTCCGGGAGGGCCCTCAGATACGCAGTATTTT. This sequence encodes CASSAVPGGPSDTQYF. V is TRBV6-1 and J is TRBJ2-3; TRBD2 matches at 8 bases. CDR1 is MNHNS, CDR2 SASEGT, per germline. This CDR3 has 16 residues. The junction had 10 bases not matched to a gene; V was cut back by 4 bases and J by 4 bases.

The sample holds many counts of this clone. The J gene is TRBJ1-5, the V gene TRBV10-3; 9 nucleotides align to TRBD1. The CDR3 covers 19 residues. From germline, CDR1 is ENHRY and CDR2 SYGVKD. After removal of 0 bases from V and 0 bases from J, the junction contained 9 bases not matched to a gene. DNA of the CDR3: TGTGCCATCAGTGAGTCAAGCAAAGGACAGGGGAGTAGCAATCAGCCCCAGCATTTT. It translates to CAISESSKGQGSSNQPQHF.

This chain connects TRBV19 to TRBJ2-7; possibly TRBD2 for D (5 bases). Deletions cut 1 base from V and 9 bases from J, with 16 bases between. The V gene's germline CDR1 is LNHDA and CDR2 SQIVND (reference sequence). This CDR3 contains 14 residues. CDR3 DNA: TGTGCCAGTAGTATAGGCAACAGCGAGGGCTTGCAGTACTTC. Translating it yields CASSIGNSEGLQYF.

The chain has TRBV9 and TRBJ2-3, with 10 bases that match TRBD2. The CDR3 spans 16 residues. Losses at the gene ends were 0 bases for V and 3 bases for J; bases not matched to a gene: 4. The germline V gene has CDR1 SGDLS and CDR2 YYNGEE. CDR3 protein: CASSVGEAGGTDTQYF. The CDR3, as DNA: TGTGCCAGCAGCGTAGGAGAAGCGGGAGGGACAGATACGCAGTATTTT.

The sample holds a few counts of this clone. The rearrangement links TRBV10-1 to TRBJ2-2, with D tentatively TRBD1 or TRBD2 (5 bases each). The CDR3 covers 12 residues. Germline values: CDR1 WNHNN, CDR2 SYGVQD (reference sequence). V lost 6 bases and J 4 bases, leaving 6 bases between the germline ends. CDR3 region: CASRGTTGELFF. The DNA for the CDR3 is TGCGCCAGCAGGGGGACCACCGGGGAGCTGTTTTTT.